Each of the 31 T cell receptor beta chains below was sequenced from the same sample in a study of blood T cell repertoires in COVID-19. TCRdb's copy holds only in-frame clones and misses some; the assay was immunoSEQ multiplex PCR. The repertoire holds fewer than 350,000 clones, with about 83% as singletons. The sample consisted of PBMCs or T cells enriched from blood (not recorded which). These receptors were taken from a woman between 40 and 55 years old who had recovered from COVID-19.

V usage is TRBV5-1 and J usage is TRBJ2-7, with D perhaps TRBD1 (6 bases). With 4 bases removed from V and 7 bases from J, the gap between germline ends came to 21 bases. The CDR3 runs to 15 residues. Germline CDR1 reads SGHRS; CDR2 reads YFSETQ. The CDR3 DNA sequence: TGCGCCAGCAGCCCAGGGGAACGTGGGATAAGAGAGCAGTACTTC. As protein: CASSPGERGIREQYF.

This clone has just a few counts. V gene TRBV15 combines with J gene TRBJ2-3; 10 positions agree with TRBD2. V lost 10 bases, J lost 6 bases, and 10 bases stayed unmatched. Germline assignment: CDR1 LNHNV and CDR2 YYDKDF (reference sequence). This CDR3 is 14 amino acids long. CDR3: CAIEASGRSDTQYF. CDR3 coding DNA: TGTGCCATAGAGGCTAGCGGGAGAAGTGATACGCAGTATTTT. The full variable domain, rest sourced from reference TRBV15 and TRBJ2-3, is DAMVIQNPRYQVTQFGKPVTLSCSQTLNHNVMYWYQQKSSQAPKLLFHYYDKDFNNEADTPDNFQSRRPNTSFCFLDIRSPGLGDTAMYLCAIEASGRSDTQYFGPGTRLTVL.

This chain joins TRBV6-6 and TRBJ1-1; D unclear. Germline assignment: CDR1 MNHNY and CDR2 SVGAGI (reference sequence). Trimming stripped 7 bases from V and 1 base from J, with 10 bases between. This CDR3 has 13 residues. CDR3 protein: CASMPLGNTEAFF. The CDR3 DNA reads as TGTGCCAGCATGCCACTAGGGAACACTGAAGCTTTCTTT.

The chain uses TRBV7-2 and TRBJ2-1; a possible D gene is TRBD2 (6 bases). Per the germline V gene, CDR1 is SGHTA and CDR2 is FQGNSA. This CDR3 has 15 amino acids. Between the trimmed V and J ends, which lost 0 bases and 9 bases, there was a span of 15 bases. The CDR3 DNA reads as TGTGCCAGCAGCTTAGCTGGCTGGGGGGTAGTTGAGCAGTTCTTC. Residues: CASSLAGWGVVEQFF.

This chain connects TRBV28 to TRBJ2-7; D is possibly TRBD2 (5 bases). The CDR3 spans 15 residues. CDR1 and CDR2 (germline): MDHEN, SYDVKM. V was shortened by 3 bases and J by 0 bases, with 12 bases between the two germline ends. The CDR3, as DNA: TGTGCCAGCAGTTTCCGGGGTCCCAGCTCCTACGAGCAGTACTTC. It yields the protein CASSFRGPSSYEQYF.

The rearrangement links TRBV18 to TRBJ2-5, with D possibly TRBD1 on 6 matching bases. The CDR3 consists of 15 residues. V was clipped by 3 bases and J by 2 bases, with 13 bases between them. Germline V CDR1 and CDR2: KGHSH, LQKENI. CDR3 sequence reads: CASSPSKGQQETQYF. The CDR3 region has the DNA TGTGCCAGCTCACCTTCAAAAGGACAGCAAGAGACCCAGTACTTC. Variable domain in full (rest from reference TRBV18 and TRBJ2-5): NAGVMQNPRHLVRRRGQEARLRCSPMKGHSHVYWYRQLPEEGLKFMVYLQKENIIDESGMPKERFSAEFPKEGPSILRIQQVVRGDSAAYFCASSPSKGQQETQYFGPGTRLLVL.

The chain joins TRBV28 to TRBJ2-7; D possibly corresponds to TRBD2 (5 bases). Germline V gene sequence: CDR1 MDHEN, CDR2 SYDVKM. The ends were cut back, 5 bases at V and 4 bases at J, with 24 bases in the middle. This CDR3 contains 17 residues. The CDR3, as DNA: TGTGCCAGCAGTGCCGGCCCCCCATCGACGGGGTTTTACGAGCAGTACTTC. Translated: CASSAGPPSTGFYEQYF. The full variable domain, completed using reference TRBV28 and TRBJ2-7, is DVKVTQSSRYLVKRTGEKVFLECVQDMDHENMFWYRQDPGLGLRLIYFSYDVKMKEKGDIPEGYSVSREKKERFSLILESASTNQTSMYLCASSAGPPSTGFYEQYFGPGTRLTVT.

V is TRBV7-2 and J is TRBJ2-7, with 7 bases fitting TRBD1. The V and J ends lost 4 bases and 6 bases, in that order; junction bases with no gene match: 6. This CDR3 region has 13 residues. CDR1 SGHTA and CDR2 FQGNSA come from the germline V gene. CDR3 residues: CASSSTGVGEQYF. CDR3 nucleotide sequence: TGTGCCAGCAGCTCTACAGGGGTAGGCGAGCAGTACTTC.

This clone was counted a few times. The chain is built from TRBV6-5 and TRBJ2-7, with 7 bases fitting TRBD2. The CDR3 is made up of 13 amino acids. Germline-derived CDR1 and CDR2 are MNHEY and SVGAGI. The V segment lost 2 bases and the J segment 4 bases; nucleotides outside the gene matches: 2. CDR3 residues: CASSYGGSYEQYF. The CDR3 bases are TGTGCCAGCAGTTACGGCGGGAGTTACGAGCAGTACTTC.

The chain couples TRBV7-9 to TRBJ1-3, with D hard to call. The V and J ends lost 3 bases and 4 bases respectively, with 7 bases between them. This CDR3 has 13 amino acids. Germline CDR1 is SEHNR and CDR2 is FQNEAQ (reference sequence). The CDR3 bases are TGTGCCAGCAGCTTGCTGGGCGGAAACACCATATATTTT. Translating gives CASSLLGGNTIYF.

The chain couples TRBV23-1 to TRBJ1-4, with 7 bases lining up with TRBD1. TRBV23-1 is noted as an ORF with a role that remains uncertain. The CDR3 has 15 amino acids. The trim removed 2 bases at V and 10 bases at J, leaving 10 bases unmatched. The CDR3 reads CASSQPGQWRGKLFF. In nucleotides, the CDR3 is TGCGCCAGCAGTCAACCGGGACAGTGGCGGGGAAAACTGTTTTTT.

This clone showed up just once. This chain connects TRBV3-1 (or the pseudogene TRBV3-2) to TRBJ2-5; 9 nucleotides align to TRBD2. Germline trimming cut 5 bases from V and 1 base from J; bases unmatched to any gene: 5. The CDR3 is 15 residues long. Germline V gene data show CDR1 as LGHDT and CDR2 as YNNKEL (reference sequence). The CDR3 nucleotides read TGTGCCAGCAGCTCATTTAGCGGGGGCCAAGAGACCCAGTACTTC. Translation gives CASSSFSGGQETQYF.

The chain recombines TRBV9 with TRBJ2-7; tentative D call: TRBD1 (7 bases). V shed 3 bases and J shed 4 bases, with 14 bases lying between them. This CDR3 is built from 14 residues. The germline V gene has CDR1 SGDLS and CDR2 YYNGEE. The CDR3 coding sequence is TGTGCCAGCAGCGCCGGACTACAGGGGTACGAGCAGTACTTC. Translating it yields CASSAGLQGYEQYF.

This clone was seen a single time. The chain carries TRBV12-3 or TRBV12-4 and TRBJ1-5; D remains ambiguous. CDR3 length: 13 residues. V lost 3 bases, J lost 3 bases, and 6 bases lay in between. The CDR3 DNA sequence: TGTGCCAGCAGTTTGGCCTCCAATCAGCCCCAGCATTTT. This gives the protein CASSLASNQPQHF.

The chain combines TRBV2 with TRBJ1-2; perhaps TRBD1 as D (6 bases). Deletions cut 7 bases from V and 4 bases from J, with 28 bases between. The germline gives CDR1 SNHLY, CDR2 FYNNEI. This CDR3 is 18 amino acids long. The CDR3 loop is CASTPAGGIPGTSYGYTF. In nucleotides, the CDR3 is TGTGCCAGCACCCCGGCAGGAGGTATCCCCGGGACAAGCTATGGCTACACCTTC.

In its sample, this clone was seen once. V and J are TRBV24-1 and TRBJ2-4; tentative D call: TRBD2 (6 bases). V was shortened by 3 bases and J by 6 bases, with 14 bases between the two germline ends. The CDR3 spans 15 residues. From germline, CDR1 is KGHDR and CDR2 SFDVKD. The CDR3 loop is CATSDPRERANIQYF. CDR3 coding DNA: TGTGCCACCAGTGATCCCAGGGAGCGGGCAAACATTCAGTACTTC.

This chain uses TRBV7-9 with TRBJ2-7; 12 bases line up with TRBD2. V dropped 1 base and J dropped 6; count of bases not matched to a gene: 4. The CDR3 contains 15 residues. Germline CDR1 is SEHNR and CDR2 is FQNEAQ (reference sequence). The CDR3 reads CASSLVSLAGGEQYF. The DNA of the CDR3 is TGTGCCAGCAGCTTAGTTTCACTAGCGGGAGGCGAGCAGTACTTC.

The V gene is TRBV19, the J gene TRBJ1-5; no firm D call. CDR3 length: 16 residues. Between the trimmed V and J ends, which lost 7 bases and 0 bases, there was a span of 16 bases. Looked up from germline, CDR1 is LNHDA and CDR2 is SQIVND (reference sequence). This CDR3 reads CASNFGPGNSNQPQHF. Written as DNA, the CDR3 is TGTGCCAGTAACTTCGGACCGGGGAATAGCAATCAGCCCCAGCATTTT.

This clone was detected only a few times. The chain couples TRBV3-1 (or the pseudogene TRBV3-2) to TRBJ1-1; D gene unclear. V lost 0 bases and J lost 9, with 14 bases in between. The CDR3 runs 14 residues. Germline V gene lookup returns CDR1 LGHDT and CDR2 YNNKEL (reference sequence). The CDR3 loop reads CASSQDYGGRQAFF. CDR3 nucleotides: TGTGCCAGCAGCCAAGATTATGGAGGGAGACAAGCTTTCTTT.

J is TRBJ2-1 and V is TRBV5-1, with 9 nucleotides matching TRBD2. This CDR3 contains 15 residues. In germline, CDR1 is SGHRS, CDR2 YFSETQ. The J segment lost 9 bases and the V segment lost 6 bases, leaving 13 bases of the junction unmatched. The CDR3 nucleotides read TGCGCCAGCATCGATGGCCTAGCGGGACGGGGTGAGCAGTTCTTC. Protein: CASIDGLAGRGEQFF. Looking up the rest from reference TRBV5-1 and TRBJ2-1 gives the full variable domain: KAGVTQTPRYLIKTRGQQVTLSCSPISGHRSVSWYQQTPGQGLQFLFEYFSETQRNKGNFPGRFSGRQFSNSRSEMNVSTLELGDSALYLCASIDGLAGRGEQFFGPGTRLTVL.

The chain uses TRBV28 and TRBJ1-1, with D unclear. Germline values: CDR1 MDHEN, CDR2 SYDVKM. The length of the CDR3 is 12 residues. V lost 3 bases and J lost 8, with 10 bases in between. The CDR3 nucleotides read TGTGCCAGCAGTTTGGTCAGGTCCGAAGCTTTCTTT. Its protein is CASSLVRSEAFF.

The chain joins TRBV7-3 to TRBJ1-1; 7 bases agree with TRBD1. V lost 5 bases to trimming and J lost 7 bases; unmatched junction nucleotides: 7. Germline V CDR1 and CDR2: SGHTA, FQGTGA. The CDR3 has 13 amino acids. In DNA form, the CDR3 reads TGTGCCAGCAGCGCCACAGGGGACGTTGAAGCTTTCTTT. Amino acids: CASSATGDVEAFF.

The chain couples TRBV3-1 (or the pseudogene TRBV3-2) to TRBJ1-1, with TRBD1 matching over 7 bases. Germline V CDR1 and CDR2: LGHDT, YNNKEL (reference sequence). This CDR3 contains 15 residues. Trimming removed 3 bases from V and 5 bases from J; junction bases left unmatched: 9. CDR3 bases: TGTGCCAGCAGCCACGGACAGGCCAAGGGGACTGAAGCTTTCTTT. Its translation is CASSHGQAKGTEAFF.

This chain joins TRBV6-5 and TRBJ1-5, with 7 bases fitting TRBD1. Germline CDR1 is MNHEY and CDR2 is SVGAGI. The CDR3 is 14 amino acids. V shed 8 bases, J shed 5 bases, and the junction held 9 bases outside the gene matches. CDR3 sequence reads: CASAKGAWDQPQHF. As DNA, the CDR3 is TGTGCCAGCGCTAAGGGGGCTTGGGATCAGCCCCAGCATTTT.

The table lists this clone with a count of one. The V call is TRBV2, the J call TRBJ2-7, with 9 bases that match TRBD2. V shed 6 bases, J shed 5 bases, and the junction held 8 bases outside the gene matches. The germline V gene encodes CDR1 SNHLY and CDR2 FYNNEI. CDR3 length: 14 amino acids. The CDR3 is CASRKREVVDEQYF. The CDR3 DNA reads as TGTGCCAGCAGGAAGCGGGAGGTGGTCGACGAGCAGTACTTC.

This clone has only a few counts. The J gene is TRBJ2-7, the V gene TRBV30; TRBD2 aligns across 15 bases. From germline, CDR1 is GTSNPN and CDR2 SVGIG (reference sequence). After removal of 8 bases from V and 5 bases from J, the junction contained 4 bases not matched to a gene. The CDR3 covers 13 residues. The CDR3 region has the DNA TGTGCCGCCGGACTAGCGGGAGGGCACGAGCAGTACTTC. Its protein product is CAAGLAGGHEQYF.

For the CDR3, the DNA is TGTGCCAGCAGCCCCAGGACTAGCGGGAGTCCCGAGCAGTACTTC. Translated, it gives CASSPRTSGSPEQYF. J is TRBJ2-7 and V is TRBV7-6, with TRBD2 identical over 13 bases. V shed 5 bases and J 6 bases; nucleotides not matched to a gene: 7. Germline CDR1 reads SGHVS; CDR2 reads FNYEAQ. The CDR3 totals 15 residues. Looking up the rest from reference TRBV7-6 and TRBJ2-7 gives the full variable domain: GAGVSQSPRYKVTKRGQDVALRCDPISGHVSLYWYRQALGQGPEFLTYFNYEAQQDKSGLPNDRFSAERPEGSISTLTIQRTEQRDSAMYRCASSPRTSGSPEQYFGPGTRLTVT.

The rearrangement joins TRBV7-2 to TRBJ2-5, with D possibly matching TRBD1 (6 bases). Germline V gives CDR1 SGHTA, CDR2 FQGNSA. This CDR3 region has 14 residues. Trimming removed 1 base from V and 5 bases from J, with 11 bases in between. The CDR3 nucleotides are TGTGCCAGCAGCTTAGGGGTAGGGGGTGAGACCCAGTACTTC. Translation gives CASSLGVGGETQYF.

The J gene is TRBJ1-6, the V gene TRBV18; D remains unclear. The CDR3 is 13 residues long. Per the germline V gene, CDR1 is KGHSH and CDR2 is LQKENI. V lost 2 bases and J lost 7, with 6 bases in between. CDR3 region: CASSPTENSPLHF. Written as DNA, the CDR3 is TGTGCCAGCTCACCAACAGAAAATTCACCCCTCCACTTT.

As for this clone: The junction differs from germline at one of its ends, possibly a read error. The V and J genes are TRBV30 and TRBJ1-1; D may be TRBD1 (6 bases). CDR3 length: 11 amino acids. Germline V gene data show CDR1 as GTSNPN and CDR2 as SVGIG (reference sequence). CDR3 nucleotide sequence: TGTGCGTGGAGTAACAGGGCCGAAGCTTTCTTT. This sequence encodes CAWSNRAEAFF.

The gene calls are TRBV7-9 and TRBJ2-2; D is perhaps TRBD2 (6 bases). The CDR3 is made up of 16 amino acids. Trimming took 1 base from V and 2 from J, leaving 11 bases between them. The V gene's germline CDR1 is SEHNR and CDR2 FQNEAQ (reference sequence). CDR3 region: CASSLGGTVNTGELFF. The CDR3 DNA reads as TGTGCCAGCAGCTTAGGCGGGACGGTAAACACCGGGGAGCTGTTTTTT.